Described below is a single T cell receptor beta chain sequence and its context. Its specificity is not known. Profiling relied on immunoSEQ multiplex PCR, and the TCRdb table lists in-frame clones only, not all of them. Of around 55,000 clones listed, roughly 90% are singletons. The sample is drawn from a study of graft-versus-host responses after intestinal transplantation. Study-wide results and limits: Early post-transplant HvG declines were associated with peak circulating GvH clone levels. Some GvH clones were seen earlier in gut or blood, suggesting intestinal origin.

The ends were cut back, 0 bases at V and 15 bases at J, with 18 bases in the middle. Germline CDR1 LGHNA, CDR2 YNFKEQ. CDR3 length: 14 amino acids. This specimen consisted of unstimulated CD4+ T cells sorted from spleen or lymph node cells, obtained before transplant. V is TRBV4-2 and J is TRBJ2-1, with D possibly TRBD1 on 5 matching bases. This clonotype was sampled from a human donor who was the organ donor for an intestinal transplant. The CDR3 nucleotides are TGTGCCAGCAGCCAAGATCCAGGGTTGCTCACTCCGTTCTTC. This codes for CASSQDPGLLTPFF.